This T cell receptor (beta chain) was identified in a study of CD8 T cells in Susac syndrome. TEMRA cells were FACS-enriched, unlike CD8+ and CD4+ T cells, which were negatively isolated. Reverse transcription of about 0.45 to 1 ug RNA was performed with random hexamers. TCRdb re-called the immunoSEQ multiplex PCR reads with MiXCR, one entry per CDR3 protein. Among some 160,000 distinct CDR3 sequences listed, roughly 96% were seen once. The sequence was obtained from a human donor with multiple sclerosis. The sequenced material came from CD8+ T cells from PBMCs.

The CDR3 nucleotides are TGTGCCACCAGTACCCACGCCACCGCGGGGTTGCCCCCGGGGGTGTACTTC. Translated: CATSTHATAGLPPGVYF. The V gene is TRBV15, the J gene TRBJ2-5, with a possible D match to TRBD2 (6 bases). V lost 6 bases and J lost 13, with 33 bases in between. The CDR3 is made up of 17 amino acids. Per the germline V gene, CDR1 is LNHNV and CDR2 is YYDKDF (reference sequence).